What follows are 20 T cell receptor beta chains derived from one specimen sequenced in a study of blood T cells in healthy people across ages. It was with a sample-barcoded 5' primer and a J-beta primer mix that a second PCR of about 6 to 12 cycles was run. MiXCR, run by TCRdb on the 5' RACE reads, gives a single entry per CDR3 protein. The sample has over a million distinct CDR3 sequences, 40% to 50% seen once. Sample: blood. The receptors stem from a young woman in good health.

This clonotype was observed a few times. The rearrangement joins TRBV3-1 to TRBJ1-2; no firm D call. The CDR3 is 12 amino acids. Trimming shortened V by 1 base and J by 8 bases, and 8 bases separated the two germline ends. Germline CDR1 LGHDT, CDR2 YNNKEL (reference sequence). The CDR3 nucleotides are TGTGCCAGCAGCCAAGGAGCTCCAGGCTACACCTTC. Amino acids: CASSQGAPGYTF.

This clonotype has just a few counts. This rearrangement joins TRBV20-1 to TRBJ2-1; no definite D call. The CDR3 totals 11 residues. Looked up from germline, CDR1 is DFQATT and CDR2 is SNEGSKA (reference sequence). Trimming took off 6 bases at V and 8 bases at J, with 11 bases between the two ends. Here the CDR3 reads CSATLSHEQFF. The CDR3 DNA reads as TGCAGTGCCACGTTAAGTCATGAGCAGTTCTTC.

The chain is built from TRBV28 and TRBJ1-5, with D maybe TRBD1 (5 bases). This CDR3 has 16 residues. CDR1 is MDHEN, CDR2 SYDVKM, per germline. The V and J ends lost 7 bases and 2 bases respectively, with 18 bases between them. CDR3 protein: CASTHAGTKGNQPQHF. In DNA form, the CDR3 reads TGTGCCAGCACCCACGCCGGGACGAAGGGCAATCAGCCCCAGCATTTT. The full variable domain, in which reference TRBV28 and TRBJ1-5 provide the parts outside the CDR3, is DVKVTQSSRYLVKRTGEKVFLECVQDMDHENMFWYRQDPGLGLRLIYFSYDVKMKEKGDIPEGYSVSREKKERFSLILESASTNQTSMYLCASTHAGTKGNQPQHFGDGTRLSIL.

This clonotype was seen more than once but under ten times. The rearrangement uses TRBV20-1 and TRBJ2-5, with TRBD2 matching 10 bases. Near its end, the DNA agrees better with TRBJ2-7, so the J call may be wrong. This CDR3 has 13 amino acids. Germline CDR1 DFQATT, CDR2 SNEGSKA (reference sequence). The CDR3 DNA reads as TGCAGTGCTTCCCGGACTAGCGGCTACGAGCAGTACTTC. Translation: CSASRTSGYEQYF.

V and J are TRBV5-6 and TRBJ2-5; possible D gene TRBD1, 6 bases. CDR3 size: 15 residues. CDR1 is SGHDT and CDR2 is YYEEEE in the germline V gene. V shed 3 bases and J shed 11 bases, with 23 bases lying between them. CDR3 DNA: TGTGCCAGCAGCTCAAACATGGGACACATCTCCGGGCAGTACTTC. Protein sequence: CASSSNMGHISGQYF.

The J gene is TRBJ1-5, the V gene TRBV9; D not resolved. Trimming cost V 0 bases and J 3 bases, with 10 bases left between them. Germline loops: CDR1 SGDLS, CDR2 YYNGEE. The CDR3 spans 15 residues. CDR3 DNA: TGTGCCAGCAGCGTAGGTCAGGTCCCCAATCAGCCCCAGCATTTT. It yields the protein CASSVGQVPNQPQHF.

V and J are TRBV3-1 and TRBJ1-1; no definite D call. From germline, CDR1 is LGHDT and CDR2 YNNKEL (reference sequence). The CDR3 is made up of 11 amino acids. V lost 6 bases, J lost 10 bases, and 12 bases lay in between. CDR3 sequence: CASRDGIAAFF. The CDR3 bases are TGTGCCAGCAGAGACGGGATTGCAGCTTTCTTT.

J is TRBJ2-5 and V is TRBV29-1; weak D call: TRBD2 (6 bases). CDR1 is SQVTM, CDR2 ANQGSEA, per germline. With 4 bases removed from V and 5 bases from J, the gap between germline ends came to 14 bases. The CDR3 has 13 amino acids. The DNA of the CDR3 is TGCAGCGTTGTCCTGATCACTAGCGAGACCCAGTACTTC. This codes for CSVVLITSETQYF. The whole variable domain, filled in from reference TRBV29-1 and TRBJ2-5, reads SAVISQKPSRDICQRGTSLTIQCQVDSQVTMMFWYRQQPGQSLTLIATANQGSEATYESGFVIDKFPISRPNLTFSTLTVSNMSPEDSSIYLCSVVLITSETQYFGPGTRLLVL.

This clonotype was observed at least ten times. The chain is built from TRBV20-1 and TRBJ2-3; 7 positions match TRBD1. Germline assignment: CDR1 DFQATT and CDR2 SNEGSKA (reference sequence). The CDR3 has 14 residues. Trimming at V came to 8 bases and at J to 2 bases, leaving 10 bases not matched to a gene. Written as DNA, the CDR3 is TGCAGTACCCTTGAGGGGGCTTCCACAGATACGCAGTATTTT. Translated: CSTLEGASTDTQYF.

This clonotype was found once. The chain employs TRBV5-4 and TRBJ1-6; no clear D. Per the germline V gene, CDR1 is SGHNT and CDR2 is YYREEE (reference sequence). V was pared by 7 bases and J by 9 bases, with 14 bases between. The CDR3 totals 13 residues. In DNA form, the CDR3 reads TGTGCCAGCCGGACTGACCCCCTTTCACCCCTCCACTTT. This gives the protein CASRTDPLSPLHF.

The chain joins TRBV7-6 to TRBJ1-6, with TRBD1 matching over 8 bases. The CDR3 contains 18 residues. V shed 7 bases, J shed 3 bases, and the junction held 14 bases outside the gene matches. Germline lookup yields CDR1 SGHVS and CDR2 FNYEAQ. CDR3: CASTHSGQANRYNSPLHF. CDR3 sequence (DNA): TGTGCCAGCACCCACTCGGGACAGGCAAACCGCTATAATTCACCCCTCCACTTT.

The rearrangement uses TRBV19 and TRBJ2-1; no reliable D call. The CDR3 is 14 residues long. Germline lookup yields CDR1 LNHDA and CDR2 SQIVND (reference sequence). Trimming shortened V by 3 bases and J by 3 bases, and 9 bases separated the two germline ends. CDR3 nucleotide sequence: TGTGCCAGTAGTATCAGTTATCTCTACAATGAGCAGTTCTTC. Protein sequence: CASSISYLYNEQFF.

The chain links TRBV11-2 to TRBJ2-7; tentatively, D is TRBD2 (7 bases). The germline V and J ends were trimmed by 2 bases and 3 bases, with 11 bases remaining between them. The V gene's germline CDR1 is SGHAT and CDR2 FQNNGV. The CDR3 length is 14 residues. CDR3 loop: CASSLWGGGYEQYF. CDR3 coding DNA: TGTGCCAGCAGCTTATGGGGAGGGGGCTACGAGCAGTACTTC.

Comment on this clonotype: Given a much more abundant clone one base away, this may be a read error. J is TRBJ2-7 and V is TRBV11-2; D possibly corresponds to TRBD2 (7 bases). CDR1 and CDR2 from the germline V gene are SGHAT and FQNNGV. Trimming removed 3 bases at V and 7 bases at J, with 19 bases between. CDR3 length: 15 amino acids. CDR3 DNA: TGTGCCAGCAGCTTCGAGGGGGGGTCTTACAATGAGCAGTACTTC. It yields the protein CASSFEGGSYNEQYF.

The rearrangement joins TRBV3-1 to TRBJ1-1; TRBD1 aligns across 7 bases. The CDR3 sequence is 12 residues long. CDR1 is LGHDT and CDR2 is YNNKEL in the germline V gene (reference sequence). V was pared by 3 bases and J by 7 bases, with 2 bases of the junction left unmatched. Here the CDR3 reads CASSQRDSEAFF. DNA for the CDR3: TGTGCCAGCAGCCAGAGGGACAGTGAAGCTTTCTTT.

This clonotype was seen many times. The genes are TRBV29-1 and TRBJ2-1, with D tentatively TRBD1 (5 bases). The CDR3 covers 16 residues. The germline V and J ends were trimmed by 1 base and 0 bases, with 13 bases remaining between them. The germline V gene has CDR1 SQVTM and CDR2 ANQGSEA. The CDR3 region has the DNA TGCAGCGTTGAAGTAGGGGTGGCCCGCTCCTACAATGAGCAGTTCTTC. Translated: CSVEVGVARSYNEQFF.

This rearrangement joins TRBV6-1 to TRBJ2-5; D uncertain. The germline gives CDR1 MNHNS, CDR2 SASEGT. The CDR3 loop spans 15 amino acids. V was trimmed by 0 bases and J by 7 bases, leaving 15 bases between them. The CDR3 bases are TGTGCCAGCAGTGAAGCGCCTCCGGTTTCGGGGACCCAGTACTTC. Protein product: CASSEAPPVSGTQYF.

This clonotype was seen a handful of times. The genes are TRBV4-1 and TRBJ2-7, with D maybe TRBD1 (7 bases). The CDR3 extends over 16 amino acids. V lost 0 bases, J lost 5 bases, and 17 bases lay in between. Germline CDR1 MGHRA, CDR2 YSYEKL. The chain's CDR3 is CASSQDQARGAHEQYF. The CDR3 bases are TGCGCCAGCAGCCAAGATCAGGCCAGGGGGGCCCACGAGCAGTACTTC.

This clonotype was recorded at least ten times. The junction departs from germline at one end; a sequencing error may be responsible. The V call is TRBV5-1, the J call TRBJ2-7; 10 nucleotides match TRBD2. Germline V lookup: CDR1 SGHRS, CDR2 YFSETQ. CDR3 size: 14 residues. CDR3 sequence (DNA): TGTGCCAGCTCACCAACTAGCGGGACCTACGAGCAGTACTTC. Amino acids: CASSPTSGTYEQYF.

This sequence joins TRBV20-1 and TRBJ1-2, with TRBD1 matching over 7 bases. V shed 6 bases, J shed 3 bases, and the junction held 7 bases outside the gene matches. CDR1 DFQATT and CDR2 SNEGSKA come from the germline V gene (reference sequence). This CDR3 is 13 amino acids long. The CDR3 reads CSATLGQDYGYTF. DNA of the CDR3: TGCAGTGCAACTCTAGGACAGGACTATGGCTACACCTTC.